This T cell receptor beta chain was identified during a study of cytomegalovirus exposure and HLA in healthy donors (dated by TCRdb to about 2017). In the study overall: An earlier analysis of some 620 of the donors reported approximately 280 Gb of sequence data and 100 million to 120 million unique TCR beta sequences obtained from around 170 million T cells. Roughly 300 gigabases of sequencing data and tens of millions of unique TCR sequences were included in an early release covering around 650 HLA-typed donors. Of the 350 to 450 genotyped donors, over 70% fell in the genetic ancestry cluster associated with self-reported Caucasian donors. The aim of the study was to test whether cataloging public T cell receptors could identify signatures of past pathogen exposure. Using immunosequencing, the study profiled T cell repertoires from around 670 subjects and related those repertoires to cytomegalovirus serostatus. Along with the approximately 620-subject first cohort, a separate validation cohort of more than 90 different subjects was used. To predict cytomegalovirus infection status, the study combined high-throughput TCR immunosequencing, statistical association of individual TCRs with disease status, and machine learning. A later analysis re-examined previously published TCR beta repertoires from more than 650 donors and added high-resolution HLA genotyping to investigate patterns of TCR occurrence. In the later analysis, no new phenotypic data were used to find candidate immune exposures; instead, reliance was placed on TCR beta sequences and their occurrence across donors. An earlier analysis of some 600 of the donors applied high-throughput TCR beta sequencing to assess whether each TCR beta V gene segment acted as functional or pseudogenic. Donor age, sex, ethnicity and CMV serostatus were compiled together with the repertoire data. A later genetic analysis used genome-wide SNP genotypes for about 65% of the roughly 670 donors, treating that subset as a discovery cohort. All discovery cohort repertoires had been generated using a single sequencing platform. HLA typing included class I and class II loci at four-digit resolution. Typing coverage differed by locus: A, B, C, DRB1 and DQB1 were typed in roughly 620-630 donors, DQA1 in about 500, DPA1 in approximately 600, and DPB1 in 400 to 480. Because of strong linkage in the cohort, five DR-DQ haplotypes were treated as single units for association and clustering. Among 300 to 500 genotyped donors of the cohort, an average of around 250,000 unique TCR beta nucleotide sequences was sequenced per donor, of which 15% to 20% were non-productive. What the work shows at the level of the full study, not this receptor alone: Because the 87-base-pair reads could not distinguish some IMGT-functional V segments, including TRBV6-2 and TRBV6-3, those segments were excluded. According to a later analysis, most CMV-associated TCR beta chains appeared to be HLA-restricted, and the HLA associations seemed to be driven largely by CMV exposure. Several of the top co-occurrence clusters appeared to be linked to parvovirus B19, influenza, CMV and Epstein-Barr virus, according to a later analysis. In vitro tests confirmed that a few of the cytomegalovirus-associated TCR beta chains recognize cytomegalovirus antigens. This cohort had only TCR beta chains sequenced, and the lack of alpha or paired-chain data limited which features could be detected. The classifier was reported to diagnose cytomegalovirus status with high specificity and sensitivity in both the original cohort and the validation cohort. At a false discovery rate of 0.05, a later analysis linked under 20,000 TCR beta sequences to specific HLA alleles. Over 15 rarely observed V segments, including chromosome 9 orphons, were excluded from the earlier analysis of almost 600 of the donors because counts were too low. Because HLA typing was missing for some donors at each locus, association tests included only the typed subset. According to a later analysis, TCR association rates differed among HLA loci, with DRB1 alleles showing the most associated TCRs and HLA-C alleles showing the fewest. Most TCR sequences were observed very rarely across donors, whereas some public TCRs were present in many individuals. In a later analysis, HLA-associated TCR beta chains were found to be more clonally expanded and to have lower generation probabilities than equally common non-associated chains. The presence/absence analyses assumed that sequencing depth was roughly uniform across donors, and that assumption may not be true. An association between a missense DCLRE1C variant and V-gene and J-gene trimming of TCR beta chains was found in a later genetic analysis and replicated in an independent cohort. CMV serostatus was the only immune exposure information available for the cohort. Compared with the 666-donor mean, donors in an Asian-associated ancestry cluster had fewer N-insertions in productive TCRs, according to a later genetic analysis. When HLA alleles, especially DR and DQ, strongly co-occurred, TCR associations were difficult to assign to individual alleles. A cluster of highly shared sequence variants was judged likely to be a technical artifact of the sequencing pipeline. In the study, 150 to 200 TCR beta chains were listed as associated with cytomegalovirus. The authors suggested that the approach could potentially be generalized to other disease states and immunological phenotypes. A further reported finding was that TCR beta sequences accurately predicted the HLA-A and HLA-B alleles for most subjects in the first cohort. In an earlier analysis of around 600 of the donors, most TCR beta V segments appeared in productive rearrangements about 87% or about 30% of the time, broadly matching IMGT annotations. Correlated functional status among segregating V segments might be attributable to linkage disequilibrium, but an unknown experimental factor could not be ruled out.

Receptor amplification or capture employed the immunoSEQ multiplex PCR assay. For the multiplex PCR, a mixture combining 60 forward primers for TCR Vbeta segments and 13 reverse primers for TCR Jbeta segments was used. The CDR3 region of rearranged TCR beta genes was amplified from genomic DNA with a multiplex PCR assay. Amplified TCR beta libraries were sequenced as 87-base-pair reads on the Illumina HiSeq System. On the study's bioinformatics: In a later analysis, roughly 80 million unique TCR beta chains were counted across the 666 repertoires, and around 11 million of these chains were shared by at least two donors. To remove PCR and sequencing errors, raw reads were error-corrected and collapsed into unique sequences using a nearest-neighbor algorithm that merged closely related sequences. V, D and J gene segments were assigned by aligning CDR3 sequences to IMGT reference sequences. For a sequence to be retained, a match of at least six nucleotides to both a V gene segment and a J gene segment was required. A rearrangement was called productive if the CDR3 had no stop codons and remained in frame with V and J, and every other rearrangement was called non-productive. CDR3 was defined by IMGT convention, running from the second conserved V-encoded cysteine to the conserved J-encoded phenylalanine. The earlier analysis of fewer than 700 of the donors excluded sequences that lacked an unambiguous match to a single V gene segment. An earlier analysis of several hundred of the donors classified V segments as functional when productive rearrangements were above 56.7% and as segregating when the standard deviation between donors was above 5%. A statistical classification framework was built to diagnose cytomegalovirus status from the catalog of TCR beta chain sequences. In a later analysis, TCR nucleotide sequences were compared against IMGT/GENE-DB human TR gene sequences so that V and J genes could be assigned. Using the TCRdist pipeline, a later analysis assigned CDR3 sequences along with most-parsimonious VDJ recombination scenarios. A later analysis defined each TCR beta chain by its CDR3 amino acid sequence plus V-gene family, and excluded reads lacking a unique V-gene family. In a later analysis, 450 to 600 highly shared, low-generation-probability nucleotide sequences were removed to address suspected cross-contamination and a sequencing artifact. For each public chain, a later analysis derived a clonal expansion index from normalized ranks of inferred template counts within each repertoire. In a later analysis, generation probabilities were computed with a VDJ recombination model fitted to out-of-frame rearrangements, and the resulting probabilities were checked against IGoR. Hypergeometric tests were used in a later analysis to score TCR-TCR, TCR-HLA and TCR-CMV co-occurrence, with a repertoire-size bias correction applied to the TCR pairs. To estimate false discovery rates, a later analysis permuted the HLA or CMV assignments 20 times. In a later analysis, co-occurring TCRs were grouped using DBSCAN, and TCRdist sequence similarity was added for clustering within HLA-allele-positive subsets. For co-occurrence clustering, repertoires with fewer than 30,000 or more than 120,000 public chains were excluded, along with roughly five repertoires with anomalous nucleotide sharing. TCRdb provides this immuneACCESS table in a form limited to in-frame rearrangements. Some clones are lacking; in checked studies, under half of them reflect an unresolved V gene, and why the rest are absent is not known. For V, J and clone size, that table is used; D and trimming come from the DNA. The sample yields 85,000 to 100,000 clones; 85% to 90% were counted once. The top ten clones comprise approximately 2.3% of the sample.

As to this clone: It has no known antigen specificity. Within one base of it there is no much larger clone, and no base qualities were kept.

Trimming takes 8 bases from V and 0 bases from J, and the germline ends sit 12 bases apart. The CDR3 numbers 14 residues from cysteine through phenylalanine. The read is trimmed to its CDR3 DNA, 42 bases read in frame from base 1. The germline V gene yields MNHEY for CDR1 and SVGAGI for CDR2. The cohort was made up of roughly 670 healthy bone marrow donors. At the time of sampling, every cohort member was nominally healthy, though immune exposures that went unrecorded were likely present. The donor was CMV seronegative and belonged to the group of several hundred seronegative cohort members. A peripheral blood sample was collected from each donor, and TCR beta sequencing was performed on peripheral blood mononuclear cells. Genomic DNA extraction from the blood cell samples was performed with the Qiagen DNeasy Blood Extraction Kit.

This receptor was obtained from a young man in good health and CMV-seronegative. The receptor chain draws on TRBV6-5 and TRBJ2-3; no D segment can be confidently identified. What was sequenced was PBMCs. Read as DNA, the sequence is TGTGCCAGCTCAGCGTCTTCTAGCACAGATACGCAGTATTTT. Translated, this gives CASSASSSTDTQYF.